The entry below describes one T cell receptor (beta chain). The sample originates from a study of blood T cell repertoires in COVID-19. Study at large: Collection of acute and convalescent COVID-19 samples took place in the United States, Italy and Spain. In each case, the material was cDNA or gDNA derived from T cells, B-cell-depleted T cells, or PBMCs.

In the authors' methods: Scientists estimated how many nucleated cells there were by amplifying reference gene primers. The assay was immunoSEQ multiplex PCR, and TCRdb's table has in-frame clones only and misses some. The DNA gave D and trimming, while V, J and clone size come from that table. The sample records under 55,000 clones, more than 75% being singletons. The CDR3 is 16 amino acids. Germline CDR1 is SGHRS and CDR2 is YFSETQ. Trimming at V came to 4 bases and at J to 3 bases, leaving 7 bases not matched to a gene. This chain joins TRBV5-1 and TRBJ1-2, with 12 bases lining up with TRBD1. Specimen: peripheral blood. This TCR derives from a human donor in a cohort sampled during active COVID-19. The chain's CDR3 is CASSRAGTGGHYGYTF. Written as DNA, the CDR3 is TGCGCCAGCAGCCGGGCCGGGACAGGGGGCCACTATGGCTACACCTTC.